This record concerns one T cell receptor (beta chain) sequence. These data originate in a study of blood T cell repertoires in COVID-19. Study-level background: The origin of the acute and convalescent COVID-19 samples was the United States, Italy and Spain. In each case, the material was cDNA or gDNA derived from T cells, B-cell-depleted T cells, or PBMCs.

Study processing details: The authors estimated nucleated cell counts from reference gene primer amplification. Sequenced by immunoSEQ multiplex PCR; TCRdb stores in-frame clones only, minus some. V, J and clone size derive from that table, while D and trimming were established from the DNA sequence. The sample includes approximately 150,000 clones, approximately 86% seen only once; the top ten take approximately 3.5%. The receptor was isolated from a man in his 70s with acute or convalescent COVID-19. Input material: peripheral blood.

As DNA, the CDR3 is TGTGCCACCAGTGATTCCGGGGGTGGACTAGAAAACAATGAGCAGTTCTTC. Residues: CATSDSGGGLENNEQFF. The chain employs TRBV24-1 and TRBJ2-1; 7 nucleotides match TRBD2. The CDR3 loop spans 17 amino acids. J gave up 5 bases and V 2 bases, and 11 bases lay outside the gene matches. Germline V gene sequence: CDR1 KGHDR, CDR2 SFDVKD.